What follows describes a single T cell receptor beta chain. V gave up 2 bases and J gave up 5 bases, with 14 bases separating them. This CDR3 spans 14 amino acids. Germline V gene lookup returns CDR1 SGHKS and CDR2 YYEKEE (reference sequence). The data originate from a study of blood T cell repertoires in COVID-19. Overall study: Both acute and convalescent COVID-19 samples were obtained from the United States, Italy and Spain. Nucleic acid was either cDNA or gDNA, and it came from T cells, B-cell-depleted T cells, or PBMCs.

Per the original data handling: By means of reference gene primer amplification, nucleated cell counts were estimated. Assay used: immunoSEQ multiplex PCR; TCRdb lists only in-frame clones, some missing. That table supplies the V and J calls and clone size; D and trimming were determined from the DNA. The table lists around 81,000 clones, under 90% of them singletons, with 10% to 15% in the top ten. The source is a human donor in a cohort sampled during active COVID-19. Sequencing input: peripheral blood. The chain employs TRBV5-5 and TRBJ2-7, with D possibly TRBD1 on 5 matching bases. CDR3 coding DNA: TGTGCCAGCAGCTTTAGGGGCCTCAACCACGAGCAGTACTTC. It yields the protein CASSFRGLNHEQYF. The whole variable domain, filled in from reference TRBV5-5 and TRBJ2-7, reads DAGVTQSPTHLIKTRGQQVTLRCSPISGHKSVSWYQQVLGQGPQFIFQYYEKEERGRGNFPDRFSARQFPNYSSELNVNALLLGDSALYLCASSFRGLNHEQYFGPGTRLTVT.